This record concerns one TCR beta chain sequence. This specimen comes from a study of shared clonotypes between healthy human individuals. TCRdb keeps only in-frame clones here, not all; method: immunoSEQ multiplex PCR. The sample has about 2 million clones; just under 95% are singletons. Positive CCR7 selection of CD45RO-negative cells yielded the naive CD8 cells, and terminally differentiated effector memory CD45RA+ cells were excluded. V lost 0 bases to trimming and J lost 6 bases, with 14 bases between them. The CDR3 loop spans 15 amino acids. CDR1 and CDR2 from the germline V gene are SGHTS and YDEGEE.

The chain uses TRBV5-8 and TRBJ2-3; no clear D. The receptor was isolated from a man younger than 35 in good health. Specimen: naive CD8+ T cells sorted from blood. CDR3 residues: CASSLVGSQADTQYF. For the CDR3, the DNA is TGTGCCAGCAGCTTGGTTGGTTCCCAGGCCGATACGCAGTATTTT.